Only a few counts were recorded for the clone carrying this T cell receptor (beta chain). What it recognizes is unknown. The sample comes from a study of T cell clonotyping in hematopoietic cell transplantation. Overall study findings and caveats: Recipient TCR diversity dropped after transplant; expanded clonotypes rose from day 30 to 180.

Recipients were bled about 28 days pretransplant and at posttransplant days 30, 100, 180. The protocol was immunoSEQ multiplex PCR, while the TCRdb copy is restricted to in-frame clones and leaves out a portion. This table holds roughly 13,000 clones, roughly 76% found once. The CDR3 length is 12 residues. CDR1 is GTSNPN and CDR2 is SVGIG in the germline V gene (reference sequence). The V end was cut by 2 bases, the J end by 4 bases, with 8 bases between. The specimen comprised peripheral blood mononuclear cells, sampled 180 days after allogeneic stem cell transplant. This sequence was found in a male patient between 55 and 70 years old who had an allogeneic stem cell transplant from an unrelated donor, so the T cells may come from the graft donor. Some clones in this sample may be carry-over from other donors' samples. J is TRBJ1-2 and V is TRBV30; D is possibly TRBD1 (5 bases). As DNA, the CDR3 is TGTGCCTGGAGTACGGGGCCCTATGGCTACACCTTC. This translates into CAWSTGPYGYTF.